These 23 T cell receptor beta chains came from one sample sequenced in a study of blood T cell repertoires in COVID-19. The assay was immunoSEQ multiplex PCR, and TCRdb's table has in-frame clones only and misses some. The data hold about 42,000 clones, with over 75% observed a single time. Sequenced material: peripheral blood. The receptors derive from a human donor in a cohort sampled during active COVID-19.

The chain links TRBV6-5 to TRBJ2-5; 7 nucleotides match TRBD1. V dropped 6 bases and J dropped 0; count of bases not matched to a gene: 7. The CDR3 length is 15 residues. The germline V gene has CDR1 MNHEY and CDR2 SVGAGI. The CDR3 nucleotides are TGTGCCAGCAGAGCTGGGGGACAGAACCAAGAGACCCAGTACTTC. This gives the protein CASRAGGQNQETQYF.

This clone has a handful of counts. The V and J genes are TRBV21-1 and TRBJ2-1; TRBD2 reflects the table's D call only, with no check against the DNA. TRBV21-1 is annotated as a pseudogene. The CDR3 totals 13 residues. The CDR3 nucleotides read TGTGCCAGCAGCAATCCACGGGGGTGTGAGCAGTTCTTC. As protein: CASSNPRGCEQFF.

This sequence joins TRBV20-1 and TRBJ2-3, with 7 nucleotides matching TRBD1. Germline-derived CDR1 and CDR2 are DFQATT and SNEGSKA (reference sequence). The CDR3 has 11 residues. J lost 11 bases, V lost 1 base, and 3 bases had no gene match. The CDR3 DNA sequence: TGCAGTGCTAGAGGAGGGGGCAGGCAGTATTTT. This codes for CSARGGGRQYF.

V and J are TRBV28 and TRBJ1-2, with 10 bases identical to TRBD1. The V and J ends lost 5 bases and 3 bases, in that order; junction bases with no gene match: 3. CDR1 is MDHEN and CDR2 is SYDVKM in the germline V gene. The CDR3 is 14 amino acids. The CDR3 coding sequence is TGTGCCAGCAGTCCGGGGACAGGGGACTATGGCTACACCTTC. Protein: CASSPGTGDYGYTF.

This chain uses TRBV30 with TRBJ1-5, with a tentative D call TRBD1 (6 bases). Germline-derived CDR1 and CDR2 are GTSNPN and SVGIG (reference sequence). This CDR3 has 17 amino acids. V was pared by 1 base and J by 0 bases, with 16 bases between. The CDR3 reads CAWSAQGRGTSNQPQHF. Written as DNA, the CDR3 is TGTGCCTGGAGTGCCCAGGGAAGGGGGACTAGCAATCAGCCCCAGCATTTT.

The chain joins TRBV28 to TRBJ2-7; 11 bases align to TRBD1. The CDR3 has 14 amino acids. Germline V CDR1 and CDR2: MDHEN, SYDVKM. The J segment lost 4 bases and the V segment lost 5 bases, leaving 4 bases of the junction unmatched. The chain's CDR3 is CASSGTGGLYEQYF. In DNA, the CDR3 is TGTGCCAGCAGTGGGACAGGGGGTTTGTACGAGCAGTACTTC.

For the CDR3, the DNA is TGCGCCAGCAGCTTCGGGCAGGGGGCTCCTGGAAACACCATATATTTT. It specifies CASSFGQGAPGNTIYF. The chain links TRBV5-1 to TRBJ1-3; TRBD1 matches at 8 bases. CDR3 length: 16 amino acids. Germline lookup yields CDR1 SGHRS and CDR2 YFSETQ. Trimming removed 2 bases from V and 2 bases from J; junction bases left unmatched: 6.

The chain is built from TRBV2 and TRBJ1-5, with 7 bases lining up with TRBD1. Losses at the gene ends were 3 bases for V and 7 bases for J; bases not matched to a gene: 9. From germline, CDR1 is SNHLY and CDR2 FYNNEI. This CDR3 spans 15 amino acids. In DNA, the CDR3 is TGTGCCAGCAGTGACGGACAGGACCCATCCCAGCCCCAGCATTTT. This gives the protein CASSDGQDPSQPQHF. The full variable domain, rest sourced from reference TRBV2 and TRBJ1-5, is EPEVTQTPSHQVTQMGQEVILRCVPISNHLYFYWYRQILGQKVEFLVSFYNNEISEKSEIFDDQFSVERPDGSNFTLKIRSTKLEDSAMYFCASSDGQDPSQPQHFGDGTRLSIL.

This chain connects TRBV28 to TRBJ2-7; TRBD2 might be the D (6 bases). The CDR3 loop spans 12 amino acids. The V end was cut by 3 bases, the J end by 3 bases, with 6 bases between. In germline, CDR1 is MDHEN, CDR2 SYDVKM. DNA of the CDR3: TGTGCCAGCAGTTTGGGGGGCTACGAGCAGTACTTC. This codes for CASSLGGYEQYF.

DNA of the CDR3: TGTGCCACAAGTAGCGGGGACCTGAGATTCACAGATACGCAGTATTTT. Protein sequence: CATSSGDLRFTDTQYF. The chain recombines TRBV24-1 with TRBJ2-3, with 8 bases aligning to TRBD2. Germline assignment: CDR1 KGHDR and CDR2 SFDVKD. With 10 bases clipped from V and 2 bases from J, the junction kept 13 bases outside the gene matches. This CDR3 comprises 16 residues.

The V and J genes are TRBV4-3 and TRBJ2-7; weak D call: TRBD1 (5 bases). The V end was cut by 1 base, the J end by 1 base, with 11 bases between. Germline CDR1 and CDR2: LGHNA and YSLEER. The CDR3 is 15 residues long. The CDR3 sequence is CASSQGAGISYEQYF. Written as DNA, the CDR3 is TGCGCCAGCAGCCAAGGGGCAGGGATATCCTACGAGCAGTACTTC.

The chain uses TRBV6-6 and TRBJ2-2; tentative D call: TRBD1 (5 bases). The V and J ends lost 0 bases and 6 bases respectively, with 14 bases between them. Germline CDR1 reads MNHNY; CDR2 reads SVGAGI (reference sequence). The CDR3 extends over 16 amino acids. The CDR3, as DNA: TGTGCCAGCAGTTACTCGAGAAGCCAGGGCCCCGGGGAGCTGTTTTTT. Amino acids: CASSYSRSQGPGELFF.

V and J are TRBV27 and TRBJ2-1, with D unclear. The CDR3 consists of 17 residues. Trimming cost V 6 bases and J 0 bases, with 18 bases left between them. Germline CDR1 and CDR2: MNHEY and SMNVEV (reference sequence). The chain's CDR3 is CASSPKLRFSSYNEQFF. CDR3 in DNA: TGTGCCAGCAGCCCCAAACTTCGGTTTAGCTCCTACAATGAGCAGTTCTTC.

The chain recombines TRBV6-5 with TRBJ2-3; 7 bases are shared with TRBD1. This CDR3 has 15 residues. Germline CDR1 is MNHEY and CDR2 is SVGAGI. Germline trimming cut 4 bases from V and 2 bases from J; bases unmatched to any gene: 6. The CDR3 bases are TGTGCCAGCAGTTTCCGGGACAGCCCCACAGATACGCAGTATTTT. It is translated as CASSFRDSPTDTQYF.

The genes are TRBV6-5 and TRBJ1-1, with a weak D call TRBD1 (6 bases). The CDR3 consists of 13 residues. Germline CDR1 and CDR2: MNHEY and SVGAGI. The germline V and J ends were trimmed by 2 bases and 5 bases, with 9 bases remaining between them. The CDR3: CASSYAQGTEAFF. The CDR3 DNA reads TGTGCCAGCAGTTACGCTCAGGGGACTGAAGCTTTCTTT.

The CDR3 reads CASSRQGGHEQYF. CDR3 nucleotide sequence: TGTGCCAGCAGTCGACAGGGGGGCCACGAGCAGTACTTC. V and J are TRBV11-1 and TRBJ2-7; TRBD1 matches 9 bases. The CDR3 covers 13 residues. CDR1 and CDR2 (germline): SGHAT, FQDESV (reference sequence). The ends lost 6 bases at V and 5 bases at J; junction bases unmatched: 5.

This chain joins TRBV6-6 and TRBJ1-1, with TRBD1 matching 9 bases. Germline V lookup: CDR1 MNHNY, CDR2 SVGAGI (reference sequence). V trimming: 5 bases; J trimming: 0 bases; junction bases outside the gene matches: 19. CDR3 length equals 20 residues. The CDR3 loop reads CASSPLLPGQGRALNTEAFF. CDR3 DNA: TGTGCCAGCAGTCCTCTCTTACCGGGACAGGGTAGGGCCTTGAACACTGAAGCTTTCTTT.

This clone was recorded only once. J is TRBJ2-3 and V is TRBV29-1; D call uncertain. CDR1 SQVTM and CDR2 ANQGSEA come from the germline V gene. Trimming stripped 0 bases from V and 7 bases from J, with 8 bases between. CDR3 length equals 12 residues. CDR3 sequence: CSVEESGYTQYF. Here the CDR3 DNA reads TGCAGCGTTGAAGAGTCCGGGTATACGCAGTATTTT.

The DNA for the CDR3 is TGTGCCAGCCAGGCTACTAGCACAGATACGCAGTATTTT. Residues: CASQATSTDTQYF. The genes are TRBV6-5 and TRBJ2-3; D remains unclear. From germline, CDR1 is MNHEY and CDR2 SVGAGI. The CDR3 extends over 13 amino acids. V gave up 8 bases and J gave up 0 bases, with 9 bases separating them.

The V and J genes are TRBV3-1 (or the pseudogene TRBV3-2) and TRBJ2-5; possible D gene TRBD1, 6 bases. V dropped 4 bases and J dropped 1 base, with 10 bases sitting between them. This CDR3 spans 14 amino acids. CDR1 is LGHDT and CDR2 is YNNKEL in the germline V gene (reference sequence). The CDR3 here is CASSRTGLQETQYF. In DNA, the CDR3 is TGTGCCAGCAGCCGTACAGGGCTCCAAGAGACCCAGTACTTC.

This clone was seen a few times. This chain uses TRBV7-9 with TRBJ2-1; no reliable D call. The CDR3 consists of 13 residues. CDR1 is SEHNR and CDR2 is FQNEAQ in the germline V gene (reference sequence). The germline V and J ends were trimmed by 5 bases and 7 bases, with 12 bases remaining between them. The CDR3 spells CASSPAAGNEQFF. Written as DNA, the CDR3 is TGTGCCAGCAGCCCGGCGGCCGGGAATGAGCAGTTCTTC.

The chain couples TRBV5-4 to TRBJ1-4, with no clear D. V lost 4 bases, J lost 0 bases, and 7 bases lay in between. The CDR3 extends over 14 amino acids. Germline CDR1 reads SGHNT; CDR2 reads YYREEE (reference sequence). The CDR3: CASSPSATNEKLFF. In DNA, the CDR3 is TGTGCCAGCAGCCCCAGCGCAACTAATGAAAAACTGTTTTTT.

This chain links TRBV5-6 with TRBJ2-1, with 8 bases aligning to TRBD1. This CDR3 has 16 residues. V was clipped by 1 base and J by 3 bases; unmatched bases: 6. CDR1 is SGHDT, CDR2 YYEEEE, per germline. The CDR3: CASSLQGAGLYNEQFF. CDR3 DNA: TGTGCCAGCAGCTTGCAGGGGGCCGGACTCTACAATGAGCAGTTCTTC.